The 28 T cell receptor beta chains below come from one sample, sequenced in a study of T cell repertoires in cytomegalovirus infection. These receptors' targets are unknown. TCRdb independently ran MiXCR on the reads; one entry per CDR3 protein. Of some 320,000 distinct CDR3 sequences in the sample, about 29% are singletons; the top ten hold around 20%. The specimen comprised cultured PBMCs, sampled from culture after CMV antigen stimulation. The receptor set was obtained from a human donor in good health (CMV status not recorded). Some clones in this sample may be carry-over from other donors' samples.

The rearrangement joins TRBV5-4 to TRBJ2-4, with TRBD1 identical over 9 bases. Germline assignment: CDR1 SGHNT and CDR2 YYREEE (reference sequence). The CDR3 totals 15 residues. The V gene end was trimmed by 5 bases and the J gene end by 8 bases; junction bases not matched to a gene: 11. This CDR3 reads CASSFRTGATDIQYF. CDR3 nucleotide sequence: TGTGCCAGCAGTTTCCGGACAGGGGCGACGGACATTCAGTACTTC.

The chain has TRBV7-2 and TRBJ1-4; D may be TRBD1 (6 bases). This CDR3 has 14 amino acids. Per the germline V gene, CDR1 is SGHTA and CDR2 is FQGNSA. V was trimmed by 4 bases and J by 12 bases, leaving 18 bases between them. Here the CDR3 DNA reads TGTGCCAGCAGCTCAGGGAGGGGGTTGGAACAACTGTTTTTT. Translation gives CASSSGRGLEQLFF. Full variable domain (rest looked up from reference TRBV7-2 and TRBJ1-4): GAGVSQSPSNKVTEKGKDVELRCDPISGHTALYWYRQSLGQGLEFLIYFQGNSAPDKSGLPSDRFSAERTGGSVSTLTIQRTQQEDSAVYLCASSSGRGLEQLFFGSGTQLSVL.

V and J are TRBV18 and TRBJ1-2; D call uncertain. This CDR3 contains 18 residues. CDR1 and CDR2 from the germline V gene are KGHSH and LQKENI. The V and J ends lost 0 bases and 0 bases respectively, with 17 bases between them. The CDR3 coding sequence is TGTGCCAGCTCACCACCTAACCGGCCGAACAGAGCTAACTATGGCTACACCTTC. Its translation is CASSPPNRPNRANYGYTF.

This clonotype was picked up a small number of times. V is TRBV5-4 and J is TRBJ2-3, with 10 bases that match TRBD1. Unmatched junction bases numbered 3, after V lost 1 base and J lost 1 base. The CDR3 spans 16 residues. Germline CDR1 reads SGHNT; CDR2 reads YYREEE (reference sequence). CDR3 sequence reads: CASSLRGTGGTDTQYF. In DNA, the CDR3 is TGTGCCAGCAGCTTGCGGGGGACAGGGGGCACAGATACGCAGTATTTT.

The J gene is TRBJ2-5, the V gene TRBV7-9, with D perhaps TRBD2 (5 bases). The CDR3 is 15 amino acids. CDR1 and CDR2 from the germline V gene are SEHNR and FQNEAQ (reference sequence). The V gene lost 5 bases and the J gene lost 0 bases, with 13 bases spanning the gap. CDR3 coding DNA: TGTGCCAGCAGCCCCGGGATCCTTTACCAAGAGACCCAGTACTTC. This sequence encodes CASSPGILYQETQYF.

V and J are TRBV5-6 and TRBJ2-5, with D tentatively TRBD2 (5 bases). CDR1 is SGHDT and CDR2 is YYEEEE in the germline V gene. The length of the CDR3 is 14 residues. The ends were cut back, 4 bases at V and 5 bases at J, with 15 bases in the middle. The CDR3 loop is CASSGRLVLETQYF. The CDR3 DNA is TGTGCCAGCAGCGGGAGACTGGTCCTGGAGACCCAGTACTTC.

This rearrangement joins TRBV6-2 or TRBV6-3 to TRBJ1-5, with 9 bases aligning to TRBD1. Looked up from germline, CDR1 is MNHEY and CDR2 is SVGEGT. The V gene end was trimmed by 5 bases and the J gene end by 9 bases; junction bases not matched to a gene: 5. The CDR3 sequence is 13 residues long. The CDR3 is CASSPTGGWPQHF. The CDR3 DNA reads TGTGCCAGCAGTCCAACAGGGGGCTGGCCCCAGCATTTT.

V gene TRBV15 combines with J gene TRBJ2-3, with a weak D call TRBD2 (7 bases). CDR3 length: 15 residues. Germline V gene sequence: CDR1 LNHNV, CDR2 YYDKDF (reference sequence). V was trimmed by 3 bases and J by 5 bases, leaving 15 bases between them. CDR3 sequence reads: CATSSSAGAGDTQYF. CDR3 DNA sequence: TGTGCCACCAGCAGCTCTGCGGGGGCGGGAGATACGCAGTATTTT.

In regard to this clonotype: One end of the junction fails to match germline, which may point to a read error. CDR3 nucleotide sequence: TGTGCCACCAGTGATTTAGACAAGGAGCAGTTCTTC. This translates into CATSDLDKEQFF. The chain has TRBV24-1 and TRBJ2-1; no firm D call. The CDR3 extends over 12 amino acids. Germline V gene sequence: CDR1 KGHDR, CDR2 SFDVKD.

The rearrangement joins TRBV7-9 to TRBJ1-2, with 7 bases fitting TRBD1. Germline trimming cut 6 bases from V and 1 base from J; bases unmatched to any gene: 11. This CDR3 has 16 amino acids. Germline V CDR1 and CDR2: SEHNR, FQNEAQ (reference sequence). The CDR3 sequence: CASSFTGASYNYGYTF. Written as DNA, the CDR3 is TGTGCCAGCAGTTTCACAGGGGCTTCTTATAACTATGGCTACACCTTC. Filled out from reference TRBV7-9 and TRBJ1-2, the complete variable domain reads DTGVSQNPRHKITKRGQNVTFRCDPISEHNRLYWYRQTLGQGPEFLTYFQNEAQLEKSRLLSDRFSAERPKGSFSTLEIQRTEQGDSAMYLCASSFTGASYNYGYTFGSGTRLTVV.

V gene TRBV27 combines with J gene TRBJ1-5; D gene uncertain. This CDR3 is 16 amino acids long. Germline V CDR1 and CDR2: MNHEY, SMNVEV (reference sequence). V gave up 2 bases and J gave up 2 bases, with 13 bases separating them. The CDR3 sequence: CASSLAGNRGNQPQHF. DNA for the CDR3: TGTGCCAGCAGTTTAGCAGGAAATCGGGGCAATCAGCCCCAGCATTTT.

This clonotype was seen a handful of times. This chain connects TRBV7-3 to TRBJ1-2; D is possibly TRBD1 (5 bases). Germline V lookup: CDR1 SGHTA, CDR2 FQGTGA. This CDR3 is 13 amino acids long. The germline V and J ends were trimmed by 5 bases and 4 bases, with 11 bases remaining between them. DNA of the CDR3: TGTGCCAGCAGCCCCCAGGGAGGCTATGGCTACACCTTC. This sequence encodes CASSPQGGYGYTF.

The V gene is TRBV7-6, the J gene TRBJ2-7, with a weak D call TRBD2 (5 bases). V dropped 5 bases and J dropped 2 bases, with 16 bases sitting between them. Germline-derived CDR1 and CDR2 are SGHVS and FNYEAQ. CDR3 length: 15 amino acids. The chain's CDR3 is CASSPPGIGPYEQYF. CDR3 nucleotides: TGTGCCAGCAGCCCGCCCGGGATCGGACCCTACGAGCAGTACTTC.

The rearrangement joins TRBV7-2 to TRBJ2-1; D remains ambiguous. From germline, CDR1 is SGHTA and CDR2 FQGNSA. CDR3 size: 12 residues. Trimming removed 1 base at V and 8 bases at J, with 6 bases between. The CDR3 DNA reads TGTGCCAGCAGCTTAGTAAAGCATGAGCAGTTCTTC. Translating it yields CASSLVKHEQFF.

CDR3 nucleotide sequence: TGTGCCAGCAGCGGGAGCGGGGGGAGCACAGATACGCAGTATTTT. Protein product: CASSGSGGSTDTQYF. The chain links TRBV11-2 to TRBJ2-3; 9 bases line up with TRBD2. J gave up 0 bases and V 5 bases, and 3 bases lay outside the gene matches. The CDR3 has 15 residues. CDR1 is SGHAT and CDR2 is FQNNGV in the germline V gene.

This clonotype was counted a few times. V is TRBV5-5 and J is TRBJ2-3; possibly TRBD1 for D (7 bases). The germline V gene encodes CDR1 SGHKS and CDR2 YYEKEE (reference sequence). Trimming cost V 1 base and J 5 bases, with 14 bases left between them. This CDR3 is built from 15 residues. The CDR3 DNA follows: TGTGCCAGCAGCTTGAGGCACCAGGGGGGAGATACGCAGTATTTT. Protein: CASSLRHQGGDTQYF.

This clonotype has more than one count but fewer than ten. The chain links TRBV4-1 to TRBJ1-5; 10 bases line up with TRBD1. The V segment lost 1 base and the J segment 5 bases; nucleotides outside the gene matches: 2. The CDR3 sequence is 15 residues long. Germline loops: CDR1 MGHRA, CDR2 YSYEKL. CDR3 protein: CASSQAGTGDQPQHF. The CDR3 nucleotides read TGCGCCAGCAGCCAAGCCGGGACAGGGGATCAGCCCCAGCATTTT.

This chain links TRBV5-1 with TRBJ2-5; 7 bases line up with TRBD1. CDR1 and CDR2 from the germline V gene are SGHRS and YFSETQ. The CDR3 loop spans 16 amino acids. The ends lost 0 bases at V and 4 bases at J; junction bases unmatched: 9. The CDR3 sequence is CASSLAVTGNGETQYF. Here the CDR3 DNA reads TGCGCCAGCAGCTTGGCCGTGACAGGGAACGGAGAGACCCAGTACTTC.

The CDR3 sequence: CASRSSYSGNTIYF. As DNA, the CDR3 is TGTGCCAGCAGAAGTTCTTACTCTGGAAACACCATATATTTT. The chain is built from TRBV2 and TRBJ1-3, with D unresolved. The germline V and J ends were trimmed by 6 bases and 0 bases, with 9 bases remaining between them. The germline V gene has CDR1 SNHLY and CDR2 FYNNEI. This CDR3 is built from 14 residues.

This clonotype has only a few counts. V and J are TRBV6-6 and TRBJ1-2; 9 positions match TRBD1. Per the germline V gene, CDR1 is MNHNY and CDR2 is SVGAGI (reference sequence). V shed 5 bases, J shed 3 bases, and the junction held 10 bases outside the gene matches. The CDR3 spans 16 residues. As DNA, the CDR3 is TGTGCCAGCAGTATTCTACCCCGGACAGGGGACTATGGCTACACCTTC. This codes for CASSILPRTGDYGYTF.

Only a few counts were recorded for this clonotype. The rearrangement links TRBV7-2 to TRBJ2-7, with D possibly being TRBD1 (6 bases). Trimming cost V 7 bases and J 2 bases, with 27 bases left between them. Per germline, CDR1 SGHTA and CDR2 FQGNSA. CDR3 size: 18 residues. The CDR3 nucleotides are TGTGCCAGCATCACGAGGGGGTTCGCGATTATCGGACCCTACGAGCAGTACTTC. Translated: CASITRGFAIIGPYEQYF.

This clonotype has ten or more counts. The CDR3 sequence: CASSSRLADLFGANVLTF. The DNA of the CDR3 is TGTGCCAGCAGCTCAAGGCTAGCGGATCTTTTTGGGGCCAACGTCCTGACTTTC. The V gene is TRBV7-8, the J gene TRBJ2-6, with 7 bases identical to TRBD2. Unmatched junction bases numbered 12, after V lost 4 bases and J lost 3 bases. From germline, CDR1 is SGHVS and CDR2 FQNEAQ. CDR3 length: 18 amino acids.

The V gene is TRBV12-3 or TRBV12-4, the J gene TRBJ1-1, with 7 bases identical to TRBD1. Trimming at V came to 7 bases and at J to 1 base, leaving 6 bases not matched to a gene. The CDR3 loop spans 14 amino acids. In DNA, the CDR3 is TGTGCCAGCAAAACAGGGGAGGGGAACACTGAAGCTTTCTTT. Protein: CASKTGEGNTEAFF.

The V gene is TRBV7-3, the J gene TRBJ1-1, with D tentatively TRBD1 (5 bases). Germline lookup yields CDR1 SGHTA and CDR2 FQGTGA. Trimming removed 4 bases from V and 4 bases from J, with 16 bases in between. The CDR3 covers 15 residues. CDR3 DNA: TGTGCCAGCAGCTCAGAACCAGGGTGGGGCACTGAAGCTTTCTTT. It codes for CASSSEPGWGTEAFF.

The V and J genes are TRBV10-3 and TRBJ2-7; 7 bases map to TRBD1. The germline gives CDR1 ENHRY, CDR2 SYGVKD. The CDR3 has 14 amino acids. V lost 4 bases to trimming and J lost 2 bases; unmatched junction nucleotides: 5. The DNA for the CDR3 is TGTGCCATCAGTGTTTCGGGACAGACCTACGAGCAGTACTTC. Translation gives CAISVSGQTYEQYF.

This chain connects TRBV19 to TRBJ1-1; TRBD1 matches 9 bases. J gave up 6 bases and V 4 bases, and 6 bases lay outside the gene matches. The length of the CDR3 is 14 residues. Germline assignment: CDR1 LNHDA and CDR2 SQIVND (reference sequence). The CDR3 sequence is CASSNRGRLAEAFF. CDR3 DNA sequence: TGTGCCAGTAGTAACAGGGGGCGCTTGGCTGAAGCTTTCTTT.

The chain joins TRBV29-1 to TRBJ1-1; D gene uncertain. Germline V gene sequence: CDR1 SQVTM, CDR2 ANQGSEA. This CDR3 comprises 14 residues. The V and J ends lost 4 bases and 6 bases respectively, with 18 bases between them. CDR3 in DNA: TGCAGCGTTGCAGAAACCGGGGATGGTCCTGAAGCTTTCTTT. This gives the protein CSVAETGDGPEAFF.

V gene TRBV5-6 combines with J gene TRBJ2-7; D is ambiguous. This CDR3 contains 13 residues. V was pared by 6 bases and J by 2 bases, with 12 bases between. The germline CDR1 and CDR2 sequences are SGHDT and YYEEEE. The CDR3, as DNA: TGTGCCAGCACCGGGTCAGGAACCTACGAGCAGTACTTC. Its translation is CASTGSGTYEQYF.